Listed here is a single TCR beta chain. Treatment described: roughly 18 received Ad26.COV2.S at low or high dose, single or two shots; several received placebo; per-sample allocation not given. Sample collection was performed on day 63 after the first vaccine or placebo injection. Clones were read by immunoSEQ multiplex PCR, and TCRdb kept only the in-frame ones, dropping some. The top ten hold about 2.4% of the sample, which has around 450,000 clones, 80% to 90% seen once. This specimen comes from a study of Ad26.COV2.S vaccination and SARS-CoV-2 variants. At the level of the study: Dosing was one shot or two shots 56 days apart.

The CDR3 length is 20 residues. Trimming took off 0 bases at V and 5 bases at J, with 25 bases between the two ends. The germline V gene encodes CDR1 LGHNA and CDR2 YSLEER. This clonotype originated in a person between 18 and 65 years old who received the Ad26.COV2.S COVID-19 vaccine or a placebo. The V and J genes are TRBV4-3 and TRBJ2-2; a weak D match, TRBD2 (6 bases). Sequenced here: peripheral blood, sampled in a trial of Ad26.COV2.S vaccine versus placebo. The CDR3 DNA is TGCGCCAGCAGCCAAGATGGGGGGTCAGTGCGCCGTTCGGTTACCGGGGAGCTGTTTTTT. Its protein is CASSQDGGSVRRSVTGELFF.